Sequencing of this T cell receptor (beta chain) was carried out in a study of blood T cell repertoires in COVID-19. CDR1 and CDR2 from the germline V gene are ENHRY and SYGVKD. V gave up 3 bases and J gave up 8 bases, with 11 bases separating them. The CDR3 contains 13 residues. The protocol was immunoSEQ multiplex PCR, while the TCRdb copy is restricted to in-frame clones and leaves out a portion. The sample has over 95,000 clones; 90% are singletons. Input material: peripheral blood. The chain carries TRBV10-3 and TRBJ2-1; the D gene is possibly TRBD2 (6 bases). This TCR was recovered from a woman aged 50 to 60 with acute or convalescent COVID-19. The CDR3 protein is CAISDGSRDEQFF. CDR3 DNA sequence: TGTGCCATCAGTGACGGGAGCCGGGATGAGCAGTTCTTC.